This T cell receptor (beta chain) originates from a study of T cell clones after liver transplantation. Turning to the study itself: A pre-transplant mixed lymphocyte reaction with TCRbeta sequencing defined graft-donor-reactive clones followed in post-transplant blood. As an antigen-independent comparator, third-party-reactive TCRbeta sequences came from pre-transplant mixed lymphocyte reactions. Without induction therapy, subjects received standard immunosuppression until 12-24 months post-transplant.

Note on this clone: The antigen remains unidentified.

With V trimmed by 1 base and J by 1 base, 0 bases remained unmatched. Germline loops: CDR1 MNHEY, CDR2 SMNVEV (reference sequence). The CDR3 length is 15 residues. Study conclusions and caveats: A larger donor-reactive than third-party decline suggested partial antigen-specific deletion.

Clones were read by immunoSEQ multiplex PCR, and TCRdb kept only the in-frame ones, dropping some. The data contain under 85,000 clones, approximately 80% of them singletons. The sequence was collected from a human patient who received a liver transplant. Some T cells here may be from the graft donor. Sequences were derived from CD4+ T cells from blood, sampled 12 months after liver transplant. This chain links TRBV27 with TRBJ2-3; 9 bases are shared with TRBD2. The CDR3 DNA sequence: TGTGCCAGCAGTTTATGGACTAGCGGCACAGATACGCAGTATTTT. Its translation: CASSLWTSGTDTQYF.